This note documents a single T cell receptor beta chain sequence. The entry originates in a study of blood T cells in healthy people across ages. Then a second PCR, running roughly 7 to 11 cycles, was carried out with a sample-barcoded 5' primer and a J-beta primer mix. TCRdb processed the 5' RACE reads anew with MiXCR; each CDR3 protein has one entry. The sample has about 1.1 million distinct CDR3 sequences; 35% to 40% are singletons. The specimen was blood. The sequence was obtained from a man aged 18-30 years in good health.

The CDR3 DNA reads TGCGCCAGCAGACCCCAAGGGGATGAGCAGTTCTTC. This translates into CASRPQGDEQFF. The rearrangement links TRBV5-1 to TRBJ2-1; D is perhaps TRBD1 (5 bases). Per the germline V gene, CDR1 is SGHRS and CDR2 is YFSETQ. The CDR3 sequence is 12 residues long. Between the trimmed V and J ends, which lost 5 bases and 8 bases, there was a span of 11 bases.